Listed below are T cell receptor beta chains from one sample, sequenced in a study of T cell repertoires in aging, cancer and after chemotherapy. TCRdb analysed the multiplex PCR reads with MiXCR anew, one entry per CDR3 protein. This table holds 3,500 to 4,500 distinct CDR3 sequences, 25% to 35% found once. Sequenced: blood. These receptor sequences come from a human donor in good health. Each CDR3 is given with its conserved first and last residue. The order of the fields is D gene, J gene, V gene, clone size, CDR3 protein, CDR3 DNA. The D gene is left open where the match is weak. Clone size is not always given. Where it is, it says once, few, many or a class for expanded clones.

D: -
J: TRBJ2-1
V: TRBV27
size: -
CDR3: CASSPSIGQNNEQFF
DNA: TGTGCCAGCTCACCATCGATCGGACAGAACAATGAGCAGTTCTTC

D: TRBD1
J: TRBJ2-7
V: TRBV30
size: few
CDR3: CAWNRGSAYEQYF
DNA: TGTGCCTGGAACAGGGGGTCAGCCTACGAGCAGTACTTC

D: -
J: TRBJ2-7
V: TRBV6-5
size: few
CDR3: CASSSLGTTYEQYF
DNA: TGTGCCAGCAGTTCTCTCGGGACAACTTACGAGCAGTACTTC

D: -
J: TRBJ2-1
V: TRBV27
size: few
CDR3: CASSLSAGYNEQFF
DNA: TGTGCCAGCAGTTTATCGGCGGGTTACAATGAGCAGTTCTTC

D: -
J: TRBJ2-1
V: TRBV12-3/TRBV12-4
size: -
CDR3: CASSSRGRYNEQFF
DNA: TGTGCCAGTTCTAGCAGGGGACGGTACAATGAGCAGTTCTTC

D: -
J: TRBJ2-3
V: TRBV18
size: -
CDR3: CASTPGRAPDTQYF
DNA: TGTGCCAGCACACCGGGACGAGCACCTGATACGCAGTATTTT

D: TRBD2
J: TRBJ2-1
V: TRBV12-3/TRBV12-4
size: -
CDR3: CASSPMTSGETYNEQFF
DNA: TGTGCCAGCAGTCCCATGACTAGCGGGGAAACCTACAATGAGCAGTTCTTC

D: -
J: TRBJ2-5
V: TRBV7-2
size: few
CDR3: CASSLAGGQETQYF
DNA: TGTGCCAGCAGCTTAGCGGGCGGGCAAGAGACCCAGTACTTC

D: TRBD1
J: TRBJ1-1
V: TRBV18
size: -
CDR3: CASSVDRGNTEAFF
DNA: TGTGCCAGCTCCGTTGACAGGGGGAACACTGAAGCTTTCTTT

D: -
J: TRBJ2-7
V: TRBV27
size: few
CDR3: CASSLSGGSYEQYF
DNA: TGTGCCAGCAGTTTATCAGGGGGCTCCTACGAGCAGTACTTC

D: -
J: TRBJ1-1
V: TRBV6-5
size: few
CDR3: CASQMARDTTEAFF
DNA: TGTGCCAGCCAAATGGCCCGGGACACCACTGAAGCTTTCTTT

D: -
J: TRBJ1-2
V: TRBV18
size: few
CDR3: CASSPVEGYGGYTF
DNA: TGTGCCAGCTCACCCGTGGAGGGGTACGGTGGCTACACCTTC

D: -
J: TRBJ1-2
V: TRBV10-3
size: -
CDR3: CAISESPGYDYGYTF
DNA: TGTGCCATCAGTGAGTCCCCAGGGTATGACTATGGCTACACCTTC

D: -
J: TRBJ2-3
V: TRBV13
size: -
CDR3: CASSLARGGTDTQYF
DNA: TGCGCCAGCAGCTTGGCCAGGGGGGGCACAGATACGCAGTATTTT

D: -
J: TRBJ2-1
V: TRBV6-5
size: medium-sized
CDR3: CASTQGEAPYNEQFF
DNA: TGTGCCAGCACTCAAGGCGAGGCACCCTACAATGAGCAGTTCTTC

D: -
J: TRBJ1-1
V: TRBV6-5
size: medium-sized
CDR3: CASSAQAEAFF
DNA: TGTGCCAGCAGTGCTCAGGCCGAAGCTTTCTTT

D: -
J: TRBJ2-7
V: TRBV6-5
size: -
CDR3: CATRGFLSYEQYF
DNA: TGTGCCACCAGGGGCTTTCTCTCCTACGAGCAGTACTTC

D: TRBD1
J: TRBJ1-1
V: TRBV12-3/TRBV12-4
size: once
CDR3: CASSEQGLGSTEAFF
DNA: TGTGCCAGCAGTGAACAGGGGCTAGGGAGCACTGAAGCTTTCTTT

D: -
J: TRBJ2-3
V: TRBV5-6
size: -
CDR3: CATQGKPRDTQYF
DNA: TGTGCCACCCAAGGGAAACCCAGGGATACGCAGTATTTT

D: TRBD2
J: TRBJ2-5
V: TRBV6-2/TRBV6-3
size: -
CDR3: CASRDGGARETQYF
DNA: TGTGCCAGCCGGGACGGGGGGGCCCGAGAGACCCAGTACTTC

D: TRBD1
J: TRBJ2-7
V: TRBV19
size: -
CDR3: CASGFKTGGGSYEQYF
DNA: TGTGCCAGTGGATTCAAAACAGGGGGAGGCTCCTACGAGCAGTACTTC

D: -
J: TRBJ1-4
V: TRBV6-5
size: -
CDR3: CASRHRDQGEKLFF
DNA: TGTGCCAGCAGACACCGGGACCAAGGGGAAAAACTGTTTTTT

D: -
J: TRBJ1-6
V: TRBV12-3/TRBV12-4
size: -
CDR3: CASSTWTTNNSPLHF
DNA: TGTGCCAGCAGTACGTGGACAACGAACAATTCACCCCTCCACTTT

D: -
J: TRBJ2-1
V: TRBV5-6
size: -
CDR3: CASSPEGGEQFF
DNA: TGCGCCAGCAGCCCCGAGGGCGGTGAGCAGTTCTTC

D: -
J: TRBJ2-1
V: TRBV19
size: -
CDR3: CASSLLPGLGPRNEQFF
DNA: TGTGCCAGTAGTCTCCTCCCGGGACTCGGACCTCGGAATGAGCAGTTCTTC

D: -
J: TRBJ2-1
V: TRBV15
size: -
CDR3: CATSRATKGINEQFF
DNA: TGTGCCACCAGCAGAGCTACTAAAGGCATTAATGAGCAGTTCTTC

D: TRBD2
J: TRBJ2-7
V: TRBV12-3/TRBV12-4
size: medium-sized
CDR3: CASSSKVASGEQYF
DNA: TGTGCCAGCAGTTCCAAGGTTGCTAGCGGCGAGCAGTACTTC

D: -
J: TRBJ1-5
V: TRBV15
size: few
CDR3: CATSRSQGFEQPQHF
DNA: TGTGCCACCAGCAGATCACAGGGCTTCGAGCAGCCCCAGCATTTT

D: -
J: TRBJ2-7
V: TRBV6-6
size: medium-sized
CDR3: CASSYSRDIGHEQYF
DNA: TGTGCCAGCAGTTACTCCCGGGACATTGGGCACGAGCAGTACTTC

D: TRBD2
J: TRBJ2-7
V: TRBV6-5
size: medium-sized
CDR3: CASSYSSPRGGYEQYF
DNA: TGTGCCAGCAGTTACTCGTCCCCGCGGGGGGGCTACGAGCAGTACTTC

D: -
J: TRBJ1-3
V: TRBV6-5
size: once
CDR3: CASSYSSGPSTIYF
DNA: TGTGCCAGCAGTTACTCATCAGGGCCGAGCACCATATATTTT

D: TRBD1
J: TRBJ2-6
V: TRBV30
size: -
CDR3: CAWRRDRGAVANVLTF
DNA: TGTGCCTGGAGAAGGGACAGGGGGGCGGTGGCCAACGTCCTGACTTTC

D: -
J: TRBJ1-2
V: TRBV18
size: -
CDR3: CASSLNSGGAYGYTF
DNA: TGTGCCAGCTCACTAAATAGCGGGGGTGCCTATGGCTACACCTTC

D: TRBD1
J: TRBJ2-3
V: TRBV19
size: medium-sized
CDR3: CASGGQGYTDTQYF
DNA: TGTGCCAGTGGGGGACAGGGTTACACAGATACGCAGTATTTT

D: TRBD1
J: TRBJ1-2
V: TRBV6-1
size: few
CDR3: CASSESTGVNYGYTF
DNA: TGTGCCAGCAGTGAATCCACAGGGGTTAACTATGGCTACACCTTC

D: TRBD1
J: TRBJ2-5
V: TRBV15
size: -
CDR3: CATSRVTGLGAETQYF
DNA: TGTGCCACCAGCAGGGTGACAGGGTTGGGGGCGGAGACCCAGTACTTC

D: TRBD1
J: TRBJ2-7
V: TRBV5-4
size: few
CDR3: CASNRQGVSEQYF
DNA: TGTGCCAGCAACCGACAGGGGGTATCCGAGCAGTACTTC

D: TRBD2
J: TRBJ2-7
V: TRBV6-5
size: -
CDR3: CASSYVLAGTYEQYF
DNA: TGTGCCAGCAGTTACGTCCTAGCGGGGACCTACGAGCAGTACTTC

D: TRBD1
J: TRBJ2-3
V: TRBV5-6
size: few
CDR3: CASSFTFVGQDTQYF
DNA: TGTGCCAGCAGCTTTACATTCGTGGGACAGGATACGCAGTATTTT

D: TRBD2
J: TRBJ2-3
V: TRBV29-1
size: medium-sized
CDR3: CSVRAGGFADTQYF
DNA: TGCAGCGTGCGAGCGGGGGGGTTTGCAGATACGCAGTATTTT

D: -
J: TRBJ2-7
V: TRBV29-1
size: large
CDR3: CSVDQGYEQYF
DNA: TGCAGCGTTGACCAGGGCTACGAGCAGTACTTC

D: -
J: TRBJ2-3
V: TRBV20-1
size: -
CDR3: CSARDRTGQDTQYF
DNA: TGCAGTGCTAGAGATCGGACTGGGCAAGATACGCAGTATTTT

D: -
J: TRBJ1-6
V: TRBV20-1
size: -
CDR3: CSASSSYNSPLHF
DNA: TGCAGTGCTAGTAGCTCCTATAATTCACCCCTCCACTTT

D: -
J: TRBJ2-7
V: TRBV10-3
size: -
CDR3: CAINPDSTYEQYF
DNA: TGTGCCATCAACCCGGACAGTACCTACGAGCAGTACTTC

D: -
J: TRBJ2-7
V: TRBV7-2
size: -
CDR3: CASSLTSVYAGLEQYF
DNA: TGTGCCAGCAGCTTAACTTCCGTATACGCAGGGCTCGAGCAGTACTTC

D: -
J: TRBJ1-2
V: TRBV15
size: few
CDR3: CATSGGGGGYGYTF
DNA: TGTGCCACCAGCGGCGGTGGAGGGGGCTATGGCTACACCTTC

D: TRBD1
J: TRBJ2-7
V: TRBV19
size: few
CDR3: CASSPGQGRQYF
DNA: TGTGCCAGTAGCCCGGGACAGGGCCGGCAGTACTTC

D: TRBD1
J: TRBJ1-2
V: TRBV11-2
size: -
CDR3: CASSALDRSRQGYGYTF
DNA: TGTGCCAGCAGCGCACTCGACAGGTCAAGACAGGGCTATGGCTACACCTTC

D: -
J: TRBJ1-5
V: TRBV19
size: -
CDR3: CASSISRANTRRSNQPQHF
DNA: TGTGCCAGTAGTATTTCAAGGGCAAACACGAGACGCAGCAATCAGCCCCAGCATTTT

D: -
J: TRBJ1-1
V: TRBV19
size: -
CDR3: CASRIEQGSEAFF
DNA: TGTGCCAGTAGAATTGAGCAGGGTAGTGAAGCTTTCTTT

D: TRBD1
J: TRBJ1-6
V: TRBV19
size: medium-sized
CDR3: CATKLQGMSSPLHF
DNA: TGTGCGACGAAATTACAGGGGATGAGTTCACCCCTCCACTTT

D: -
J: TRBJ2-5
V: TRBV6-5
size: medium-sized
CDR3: CASSRGETQYF
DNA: TGTGCCAGCAGCCGAGGGGAGACCCAGTACTTC

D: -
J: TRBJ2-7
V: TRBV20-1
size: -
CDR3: CSASELAGFGEQYF
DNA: TGCAGTGCTAGTGAACTCGCAGGGTTTGGCGAGCAGTACTTC

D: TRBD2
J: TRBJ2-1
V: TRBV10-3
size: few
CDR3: CAIRVGGVNEQFF
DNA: TGTGCCATCAGGGTCGGGGGGGTCAATGAGCAGTTCTTC

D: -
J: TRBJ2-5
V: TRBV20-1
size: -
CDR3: CSALPVRETQYF
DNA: TGCAGTGCTCTGCCTGTTCGGGAGACCCAGTACTTC

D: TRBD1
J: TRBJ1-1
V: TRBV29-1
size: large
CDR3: CSATGDTEAFF
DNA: TGCAGCGCTACAGGGGACACTGAAGCTTTCTTT

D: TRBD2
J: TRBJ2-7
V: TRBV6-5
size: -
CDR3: CASSFSGGGAYNEQYF
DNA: TGTGCCAGCAGTTTTAGCGGCGGGGGAGCCTACAATGAGCAGTACTTC

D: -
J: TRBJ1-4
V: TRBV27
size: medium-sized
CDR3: CASSLWEGGNEKLFF
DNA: TGTGCCAGCAGTCTCTGGGAGGGTGGCAATGAAAAACTGTTTTTT

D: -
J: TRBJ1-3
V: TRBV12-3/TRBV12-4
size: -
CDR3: CASSDPGTTGNTIYF
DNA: TGTGCCAGCAGCGATCCCGGGACGACTGGAAACACCATATATTTT

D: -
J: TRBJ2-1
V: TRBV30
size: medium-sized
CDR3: CAWSGRGNGYNEQFF
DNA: TGTGCCTGGAGTGGGAGAGGAAACGGATACAATGAGCAGTTCTTC